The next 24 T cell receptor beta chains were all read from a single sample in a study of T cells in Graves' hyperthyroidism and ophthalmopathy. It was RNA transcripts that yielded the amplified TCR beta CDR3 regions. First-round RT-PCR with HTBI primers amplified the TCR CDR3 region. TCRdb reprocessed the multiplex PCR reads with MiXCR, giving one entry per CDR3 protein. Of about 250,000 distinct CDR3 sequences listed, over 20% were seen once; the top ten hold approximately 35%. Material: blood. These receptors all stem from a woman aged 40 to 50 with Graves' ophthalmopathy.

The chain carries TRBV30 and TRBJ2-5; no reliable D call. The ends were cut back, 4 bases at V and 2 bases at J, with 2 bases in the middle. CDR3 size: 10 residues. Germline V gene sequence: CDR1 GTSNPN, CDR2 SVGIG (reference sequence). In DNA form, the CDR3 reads TGTGCCTGGAAACAAGAGACCCAGTACTTC. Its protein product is CAWKQETQYF.

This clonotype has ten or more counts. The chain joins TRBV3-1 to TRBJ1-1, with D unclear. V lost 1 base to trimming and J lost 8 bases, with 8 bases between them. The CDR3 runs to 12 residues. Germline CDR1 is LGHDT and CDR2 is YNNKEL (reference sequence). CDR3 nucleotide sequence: TGTGCCAGCAGCCAAGGAGGCCGGGAAGCTTTCTTT. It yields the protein CASSQGGREAFF. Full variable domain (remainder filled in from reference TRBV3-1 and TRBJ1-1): DTAVSQTPKYLVTQMGNDKSIKCEQNLGHDTMYWYKQDSKKFLKIMFSYNNKELIINETVPNRFSPKSPDKAHLNLHINSLELGDSAVYFCASSQGGREAFFGQGTRLTVV.

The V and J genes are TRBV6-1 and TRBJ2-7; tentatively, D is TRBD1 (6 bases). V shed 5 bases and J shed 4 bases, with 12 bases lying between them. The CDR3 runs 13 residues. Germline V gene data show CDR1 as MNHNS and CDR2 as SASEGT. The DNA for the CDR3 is TGTGCCAGCAGTCTCGGGACACTTTACGAGCAGTACTTC. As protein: CASSLGTLYEQYF.

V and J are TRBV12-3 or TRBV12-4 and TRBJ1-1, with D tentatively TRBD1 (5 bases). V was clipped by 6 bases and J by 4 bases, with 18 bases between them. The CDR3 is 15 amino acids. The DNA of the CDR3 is TGTGCCAGCAGACCGACCGGGCCCGGGGGCACTGAAGCTTTCTTT. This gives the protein CASRPTGPGGTEAFF.

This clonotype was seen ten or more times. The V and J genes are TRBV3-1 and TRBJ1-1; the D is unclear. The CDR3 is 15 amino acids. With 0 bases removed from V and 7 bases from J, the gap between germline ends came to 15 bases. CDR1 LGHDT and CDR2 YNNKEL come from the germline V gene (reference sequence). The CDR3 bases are TGTGCCAGCAGCCAAGACGGAGACGCCCGGAGTGAAGCTTTCTTT. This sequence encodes CASSQDGDARSEAFF.

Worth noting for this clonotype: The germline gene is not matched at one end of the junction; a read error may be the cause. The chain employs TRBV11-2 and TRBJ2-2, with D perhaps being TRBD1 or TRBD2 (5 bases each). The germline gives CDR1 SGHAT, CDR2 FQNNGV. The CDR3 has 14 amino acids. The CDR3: CASSLARVNGELSF. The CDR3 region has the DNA TGTGCCAGCAGCTTAGCCAGGGTGAACGGGGAGCTGTCTTTT.

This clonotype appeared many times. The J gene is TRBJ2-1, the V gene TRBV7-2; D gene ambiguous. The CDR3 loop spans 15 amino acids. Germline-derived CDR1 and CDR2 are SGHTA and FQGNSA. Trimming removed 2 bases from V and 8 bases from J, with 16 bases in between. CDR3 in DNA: TGTGCCAGCAGCTTAACCCTCATACAAGATTATGAGCAGTTCTTC. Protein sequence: CASSLTLIQDYEQFF.

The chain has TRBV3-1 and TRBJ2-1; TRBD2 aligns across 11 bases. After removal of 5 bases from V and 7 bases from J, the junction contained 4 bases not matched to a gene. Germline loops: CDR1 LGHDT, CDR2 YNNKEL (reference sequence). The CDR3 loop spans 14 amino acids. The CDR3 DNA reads TGTGCCAGCAGCTCGGGACTAGCGGTAAATGAGCAGTTCTTC. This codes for CASSSGLAVNEQFF.

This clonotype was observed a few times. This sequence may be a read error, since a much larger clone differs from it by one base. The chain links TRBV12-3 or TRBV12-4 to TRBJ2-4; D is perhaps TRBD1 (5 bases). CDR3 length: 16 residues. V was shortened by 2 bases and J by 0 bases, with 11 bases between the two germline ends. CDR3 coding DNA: TGTGCCAGCAGTTTACCTGCAGGGATAGCCAAAAACATTCAGTACTTC. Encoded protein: CASSLPAGIAKNIQYF.

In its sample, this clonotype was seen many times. DNA for the CDR3: TGCAGCGTTGGAGACGGGCACTCTGAAGCTTTCTTT. Amino acid sequence: CSVGDGHSEAFF. This sequence joins TRBV29-1 and TRBJ1-1; D gene uncertain. V lost 4 bases and J lost 6, with 12 bases in between. The CDR3 sequence is 12 residues long. Germline CDR1 is SQVTM and CDR2 is ANQGSEA.

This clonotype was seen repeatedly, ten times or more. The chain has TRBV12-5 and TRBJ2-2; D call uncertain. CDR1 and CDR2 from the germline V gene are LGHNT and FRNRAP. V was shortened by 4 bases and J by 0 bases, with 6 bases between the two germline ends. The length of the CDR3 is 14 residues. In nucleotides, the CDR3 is TGTGCTAGTGGTTACTTCTCGAACACCGGGGAGCTGTTTTTT. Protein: CASGYFSNTGELFF.

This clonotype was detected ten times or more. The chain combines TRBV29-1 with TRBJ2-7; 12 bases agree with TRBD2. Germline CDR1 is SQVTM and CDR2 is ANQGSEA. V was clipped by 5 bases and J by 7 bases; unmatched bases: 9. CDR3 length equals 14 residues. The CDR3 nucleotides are TGCAGCGTTACCGGGACTAGCGGGTGGGGGGAGCAGTACTTC. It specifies CSVTGTSGWGEQYF.

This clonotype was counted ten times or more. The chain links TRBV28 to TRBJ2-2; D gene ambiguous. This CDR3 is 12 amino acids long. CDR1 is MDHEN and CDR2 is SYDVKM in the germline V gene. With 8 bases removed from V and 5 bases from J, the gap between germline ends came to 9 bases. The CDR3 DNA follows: TGTGCCAGCCGGTTCAGTACCGGGGAGCTGTTTTTT. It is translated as CASRFSTGELFF.

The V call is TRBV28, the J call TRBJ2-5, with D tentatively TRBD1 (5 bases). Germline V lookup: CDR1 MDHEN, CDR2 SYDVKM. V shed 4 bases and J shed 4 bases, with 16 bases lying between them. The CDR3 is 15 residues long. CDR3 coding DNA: TGTGCCAGCAGTTCCTTAACAAGGGGCGGAGAGACCCAGTACTTC. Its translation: CASSSLTRGGETQYF. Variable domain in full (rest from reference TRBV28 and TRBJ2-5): DVKVTQSSRYLVKRTGEKVFLECVQDMDHENMFWYRQDPGLGLRLIYFSYDVKMKEKGDIPEGYSVSREKKERFSLILESASTNQTSMYLCASSSLTRGGETQYFGPGTRLLVL.

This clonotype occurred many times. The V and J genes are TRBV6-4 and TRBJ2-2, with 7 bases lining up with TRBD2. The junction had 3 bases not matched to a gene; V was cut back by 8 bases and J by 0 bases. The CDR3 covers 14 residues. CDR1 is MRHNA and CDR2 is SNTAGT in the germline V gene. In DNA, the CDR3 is TGTGCCAGCCGGACTAGTCCGAACACCGGGGAGCTGTTTTTT. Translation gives CASRTSPNTGELFF.

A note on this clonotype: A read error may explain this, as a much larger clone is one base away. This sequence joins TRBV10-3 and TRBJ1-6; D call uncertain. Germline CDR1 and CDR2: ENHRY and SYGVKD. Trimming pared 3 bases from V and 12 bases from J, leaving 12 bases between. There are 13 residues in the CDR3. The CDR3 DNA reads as TGTGCCATCAGTGATCCCAAGGGAGGACCCCTCCACTTT. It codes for CAISDPKGGPLHF.

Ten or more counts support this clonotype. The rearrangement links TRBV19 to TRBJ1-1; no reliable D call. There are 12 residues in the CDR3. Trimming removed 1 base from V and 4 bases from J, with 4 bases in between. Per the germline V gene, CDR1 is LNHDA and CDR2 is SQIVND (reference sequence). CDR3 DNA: TGTGCCAGTAGTATAGGGGTCACTGAAGCTTTCTTT. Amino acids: CASSIGVTEAFF.

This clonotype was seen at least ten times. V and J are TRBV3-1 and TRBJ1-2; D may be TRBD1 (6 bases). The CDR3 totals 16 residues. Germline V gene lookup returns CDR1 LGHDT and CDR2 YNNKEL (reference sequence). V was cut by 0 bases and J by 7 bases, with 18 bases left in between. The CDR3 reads CASSQDHGPGAGGYTF. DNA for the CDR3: TGTGCCAGCAGCCAAGATCACGGGCCAGGGGCAGGTGGCTACACCTTC. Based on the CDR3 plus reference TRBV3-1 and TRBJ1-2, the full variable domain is DTAVSQTPKYLVTQMGNDKSIKCEQNLGHDTMYWYKQDSKKFLKIMFSYNNKELIINETVPNRFSPKSPDKAHLNLHINSLELGDSAVYFCASSQDHGPGAGGYTFGSGTRLTVV.

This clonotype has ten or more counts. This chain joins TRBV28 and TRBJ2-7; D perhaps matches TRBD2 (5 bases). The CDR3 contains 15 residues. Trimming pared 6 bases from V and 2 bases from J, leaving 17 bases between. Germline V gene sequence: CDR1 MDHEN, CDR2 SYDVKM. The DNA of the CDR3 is TGTGCCAGCAGCCCTCCGGCGGGTGTCGCCTACGAGCAGTACTTC. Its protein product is CASSPPAGVAYEQYF.

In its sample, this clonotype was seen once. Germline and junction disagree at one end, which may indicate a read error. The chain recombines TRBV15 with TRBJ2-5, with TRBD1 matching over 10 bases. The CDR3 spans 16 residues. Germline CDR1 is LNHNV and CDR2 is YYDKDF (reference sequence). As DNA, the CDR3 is TGTGCCACCAGCACCGGGACAGGGGAACCCCAAGAGGCCCAGTACTTC. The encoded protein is CATSTGTGEPQEAQYF.

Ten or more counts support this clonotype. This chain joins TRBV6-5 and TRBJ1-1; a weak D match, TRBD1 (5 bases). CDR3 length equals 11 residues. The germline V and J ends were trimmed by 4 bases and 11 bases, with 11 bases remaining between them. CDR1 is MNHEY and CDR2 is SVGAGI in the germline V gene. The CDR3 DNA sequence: TGTGCCAGCAGTTCCCGGGGCTGGGCTTTCTTT. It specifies CASSSRGWAFF.

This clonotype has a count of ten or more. The CDR3 is CSVIDYSYEQYF. Here the CDR3 DNA reads TGCAGTGTCATAGACTACTCCTACGAGCAGTACTTC. V gene TRBV20-1 combines with J gene TRBJ2-7, with TRBD2 as a possible D gene (5 bases). The CDR3 loop spans 12 amino acids. Germline lookup yields CDR1 DFQATT and CDR2 SNEGSKA (reference sequence). Trimming removed 7 bases from V and 0 bases from J, with 10 bases in between.

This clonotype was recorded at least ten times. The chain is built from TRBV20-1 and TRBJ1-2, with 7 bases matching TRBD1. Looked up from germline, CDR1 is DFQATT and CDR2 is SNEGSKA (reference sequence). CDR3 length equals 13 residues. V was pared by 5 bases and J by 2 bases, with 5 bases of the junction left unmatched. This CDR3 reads CSAEIQGNYGYTF. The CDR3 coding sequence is TGCAGTGCTGAGATACAGGGGAACTATGGCTACACCTTC.

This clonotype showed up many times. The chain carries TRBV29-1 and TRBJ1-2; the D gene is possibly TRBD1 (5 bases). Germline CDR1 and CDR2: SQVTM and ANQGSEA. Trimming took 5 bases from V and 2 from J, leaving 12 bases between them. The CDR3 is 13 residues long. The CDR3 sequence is CSVHRGGNYGYTF. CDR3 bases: TGCAGCGTTCATAGGGGAGGAAACTATGGCTACACCTTC.